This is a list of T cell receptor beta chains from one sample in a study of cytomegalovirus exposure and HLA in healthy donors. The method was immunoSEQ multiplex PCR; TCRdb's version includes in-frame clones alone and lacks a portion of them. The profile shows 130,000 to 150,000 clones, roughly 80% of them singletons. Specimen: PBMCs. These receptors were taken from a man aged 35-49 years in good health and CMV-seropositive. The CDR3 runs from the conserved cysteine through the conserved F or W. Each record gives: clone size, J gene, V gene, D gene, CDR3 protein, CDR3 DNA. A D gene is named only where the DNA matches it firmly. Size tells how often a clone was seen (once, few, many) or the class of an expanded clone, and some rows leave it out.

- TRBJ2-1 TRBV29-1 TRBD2 CSVVILAGLLEQFF TGCAGCGTTGTTATCCTAGCGGGGTTATTAGAGCAGTTCTTC
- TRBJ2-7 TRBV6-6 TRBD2 CASNNLGLAGGEQYF TGTGCCAGCAACAACCTCGGACTAGCGGGAGGCGAGCAGTACTTC
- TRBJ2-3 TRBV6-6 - CASRGVGTDTQYF TGTGCCAGCAGAGGGGTGGGCACAGATACGCAGTATTTT
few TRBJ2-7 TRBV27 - CASSLSPSYEQYF TGTGCCAGCAGTTTAAGCCCCTCCTACGAGCAGTACTTC
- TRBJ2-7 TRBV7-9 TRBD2 CASSTSGRDYGQYF TGTGCCAGCAGCACTAGCGGGAGGGATTACGGGCAGTACTTC
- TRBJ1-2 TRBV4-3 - CASSQVKGGTSYGYTF TGCGCCAGCAGCCAAGTTAAGGGGGGGACCAGCTATGGCTACACCTTC
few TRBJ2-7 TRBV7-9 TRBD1 CASSPPATGAPSYEQYF TGTGCCAGCAGCCCACCCGCGACAGGGGCACCATCCTACGAGCAGTACTTC
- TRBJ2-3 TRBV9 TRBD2 CASSGAGGLNTDTQYF TGTGCCAGCAGCGGAGCGGGGGGGCTGAACACAGATACGCAGTATTTT
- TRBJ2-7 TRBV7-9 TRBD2 CASSSSGRARYEQYF TGTGCCAGCAGCTCTAGCGGGAGGGCTCGATACGAGCAGTACTTC
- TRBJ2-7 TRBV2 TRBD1 CAFKSVRTGNEQYF TGTGCCTTCAAGAGTGTAAGGACAGGGAACGAGCAGTACTTC
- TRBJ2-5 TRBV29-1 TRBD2 CSVSGTSGRQGWETQYF TGCAGCGTCTCTGGGACTAGCGGGAGGCAGGGGTGGGAGACCCAGTACTTC
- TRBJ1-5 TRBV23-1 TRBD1 CASSRYRGQNNQPQHF TGCGCCAGCAGCCGATACAGGGGGCAAAACAATCAGCCCCAGCATTTT
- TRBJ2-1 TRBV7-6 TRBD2 CASSLGVAGGNNEQFF TGTGCCAGCAGCTTAGGGGTAGCGGGAGGCAACAATGAGCAGTTCTTC
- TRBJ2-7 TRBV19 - CASSRGGAFEQYF TGTGCCAGTAGCCGAGGAGGGGCCTTCGAGCAGTACTTC
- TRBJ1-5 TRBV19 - CASSNSGARSQPQHF TGTGCCAGTAGTAACTCAGGGGCGCGAAGTCAGCCCCAGCATTTT
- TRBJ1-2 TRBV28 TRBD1 CASSSIGTGGHYGYTF TGTGCCAGCAGTTCAATTGGGACAGGGGGCCACTATGGCTACACCTTC
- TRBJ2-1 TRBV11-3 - CASSLRGSLNNEQFF TGTGCCAGCAGCTTAAGGGGGTCCCTCAACAATGAGCAGTTCTTC
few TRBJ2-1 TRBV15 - CATSSVQNTGNYEQFF TGTGCCACCAGCAGCGTCCAAAATACAGGGAATTATGAGCAGTTCTTC
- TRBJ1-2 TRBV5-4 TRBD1 CASSLGQGVNYGYTF TGTGCCAGCAGCTTGGGACAGGGGGTTAACTATGGCTACACCTTC
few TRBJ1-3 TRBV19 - CASSARSSGNTIYF TGTGCCAGTAGTGCAAGGAGCTCTGGAAACACCATATATTTT
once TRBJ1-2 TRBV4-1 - CASSQDQLALYGYTF TGCGCCAGCAGCCAAGATCAGCTAGCTCTCTATGGCTACACCTTC
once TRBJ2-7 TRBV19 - CASSSGIYEQYF TGTGCCAGTAGTTCAGGGATTTACGAGCAGTACTTC
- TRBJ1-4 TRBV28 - CASSPDTANEKLFF TGTGCCAGCAGTCCGGACACAGCTAATGAAAAACTGTTTTTT
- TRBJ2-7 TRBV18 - CASSQAGSYEQYF TGTGCCAGCTCACAGGCGGGTTCCTACGAGCAGTACTTC
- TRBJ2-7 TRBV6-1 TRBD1 CASTRQGDLYEQYF TGTGCCAGCACCCGACAGGGGGACCTCTACGAGCAGTACTTC
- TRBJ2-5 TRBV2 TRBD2 CASNTGGRTQYF TGTGCCAGCAACACGGGAGGGCGGACCCAGTACTTC
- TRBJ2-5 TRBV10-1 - CASSGQLQETQYF TGCGCCAGCAGCGGACAGCTCCAAGAGACCCAGTACTTC
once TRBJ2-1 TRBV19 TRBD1 CASSIGTGEQFF TGTGCCAGTAGTATCGGGACAGGGGAGCAGTTCTTC
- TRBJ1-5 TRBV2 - CASSLRPPKPGGNQPQHF TGTGCCAGCAGCTTAAGGCCCCCCAAACCGGGGGGCAATCAGCCCCAGCATTTT
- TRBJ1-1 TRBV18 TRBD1 CASSLATGVTEAFF TGTGCCAGCTCATTAGCGACAGGGGTCACTGAAGCTTTCTTT
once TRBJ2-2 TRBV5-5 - CASGEANTGELFF TGTGCCAGCGGGGAGGCAAACACCGGGGAGCTGTTTTTT
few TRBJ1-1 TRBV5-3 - CARSLAGTPNTEAFF TGTGCCAGAAGCTTGGCCGGGACACCGAACACTGAAGCTTTCTTT
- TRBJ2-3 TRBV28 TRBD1 CASSWTGGAFSGTDTQYF TGTGCCAGCAGTTGGACAGGGGGCGCATTTTCCGGCACAGATACGCAGTATTTT
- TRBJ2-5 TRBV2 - CASSDTRTQYF TGTGCCAGCAGTGATACTAGGACCCAGTACTTC
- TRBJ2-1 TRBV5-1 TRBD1 CASSTLTGAPYNEQFF TGCGCCAGCAGCACCCTGACAGGGGCTCCCTACAATGAGCAGTTCTTC